The source of this T cell receptor (beta chain) is a study of shared clonotypes between healthy human individuals. Approximately 100 million PBMCs per unsorted sample were used for genomic DNA. Some clones are missing from TCRdb's copy, which holds only in-frame ones; the method was immunoSEQ multiplex PCR. The sample shows about 530,000 clones, over 75% of them seen only once. The source is a woman in her 40s in good health. Some clones in this sample may be carry-over from other donors' samples. Sequencing was done on a sample of PBMCs.

This CDR3 reads CASSIATILNEQFF. The DNA of the CDR3 is TGTGCCAGTAGTATAGCGACTATTCTCAATGAGCAGTTCTTC. The chain links TRBV19 to TRBJ2-1, with a tentative D call TRBD2 (5 bases). Trimming removed 1 base at V and 6 bases at J, with 10 bases between. From germline, CDR1 is LNHDA and CDR2 SQIVND (reference sequence). The CDR3 sequence is 14 residues long.